This TCR beta chain stems from a study of blood T cell repertoires in COVID-19. Across the study: The origin of the acute and convalescent COVID-19 samples was the United States, Italy and Spain. The analysed material was cDNA or gDNA that came from T cells, B-cell-depleted T cells, or PBMCs.

Seattle participants joined during active infection and were tracked over time. In the original analysis: Counts of nucleated cells, estimated from reference gene primer amplification, were obtained. Profiling relied on immunoSEQ multiplex PCR, and the TCRdb table lists in-frame clones only, not all of them. From that table come the V and J calls and clone size; the DNA was used to work out D and trimming. The profile shows about 500,000 clones, 75% to 90% of them singletons. Input material: peripheral blood. The source of this sequence is a man aged 18 to 35 with COVID-19, enrolled during active disease.

The CDR3 DNA sequence: TGCGCCAGCAGCATAGACTGGGACAATGAGCAGTTCTTC. It translates to CASSIDWDNEQFF. The chain couples TRBV5-1 to TRBJ2-1; D ambiguous. Looked up from germline, CDR1 is SGHRS and CDR2 is YFSETQ. The germline V and J ends were trimmed by 4 bases and 5 bases, with 10 bases remaining between them. The CDR3 loop spans 13 amino acids.